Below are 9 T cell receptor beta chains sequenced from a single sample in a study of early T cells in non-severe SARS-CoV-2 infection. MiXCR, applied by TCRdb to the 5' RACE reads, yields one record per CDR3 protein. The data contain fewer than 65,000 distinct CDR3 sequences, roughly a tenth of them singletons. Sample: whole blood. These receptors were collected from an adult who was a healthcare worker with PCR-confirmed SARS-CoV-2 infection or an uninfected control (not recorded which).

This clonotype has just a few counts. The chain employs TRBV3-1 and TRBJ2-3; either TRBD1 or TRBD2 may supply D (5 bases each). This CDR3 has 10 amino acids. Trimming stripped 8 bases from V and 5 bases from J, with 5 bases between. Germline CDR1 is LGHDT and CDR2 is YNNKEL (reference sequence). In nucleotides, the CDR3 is TGTGCCAGCGGGGGAGATACGCAGTATTTT. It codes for CASGGDTQYF.

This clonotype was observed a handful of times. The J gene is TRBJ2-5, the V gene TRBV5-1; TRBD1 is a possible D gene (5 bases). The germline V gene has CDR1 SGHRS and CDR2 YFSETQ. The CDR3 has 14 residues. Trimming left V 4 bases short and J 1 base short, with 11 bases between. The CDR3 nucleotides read TGCGCCAGCAGCCTCGGACACATCCAAGAGACCCAGTACTTC. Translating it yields CASSLGHIQETQYF.

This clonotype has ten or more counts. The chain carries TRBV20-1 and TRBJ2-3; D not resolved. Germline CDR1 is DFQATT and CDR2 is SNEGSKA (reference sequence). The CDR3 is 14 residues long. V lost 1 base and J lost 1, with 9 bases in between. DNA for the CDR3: TGCAGTGCTAGAGGGAAAGTCCGCACAGATACGCAGTATTTT. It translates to CSARGKVRTDTQYF.

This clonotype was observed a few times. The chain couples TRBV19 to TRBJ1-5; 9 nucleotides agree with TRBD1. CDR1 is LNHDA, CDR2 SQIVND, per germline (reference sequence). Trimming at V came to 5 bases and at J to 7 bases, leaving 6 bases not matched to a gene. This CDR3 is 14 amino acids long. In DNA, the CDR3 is TGTGCCAGTAGTCCGGACAGGGGATGGCAGCCCCAGCATTTT. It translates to CASSPDRGWQPQHF.

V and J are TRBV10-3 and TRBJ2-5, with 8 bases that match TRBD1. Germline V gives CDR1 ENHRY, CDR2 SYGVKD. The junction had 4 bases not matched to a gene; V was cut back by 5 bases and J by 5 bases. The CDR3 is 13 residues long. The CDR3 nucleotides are TGTGCCATCAGTCGAAACAGGGGGGAGACCCAGTACTTC. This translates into CAISRNRGETQYF.

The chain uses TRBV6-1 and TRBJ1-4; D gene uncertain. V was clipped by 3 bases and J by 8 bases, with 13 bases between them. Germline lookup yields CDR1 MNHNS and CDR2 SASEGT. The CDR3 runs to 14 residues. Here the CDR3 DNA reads TGTGCCAGCAGTGATCTACCCCCCGTAGAAAAACTGTTTTTT. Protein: CASSDLPPVEKLFF.

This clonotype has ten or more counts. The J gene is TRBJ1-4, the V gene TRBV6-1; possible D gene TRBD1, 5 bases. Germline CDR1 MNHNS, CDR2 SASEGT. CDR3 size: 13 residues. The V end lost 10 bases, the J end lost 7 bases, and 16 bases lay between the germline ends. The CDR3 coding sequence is TGTGCCACCCCATCAGGGTTGGGTGAAAAACTGTTTTTT. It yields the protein CATPSGLGEKLFF.

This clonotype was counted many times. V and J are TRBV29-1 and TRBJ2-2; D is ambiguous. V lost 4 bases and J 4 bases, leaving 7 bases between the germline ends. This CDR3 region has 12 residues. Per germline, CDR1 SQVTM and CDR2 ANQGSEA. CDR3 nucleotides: TGCAGCGTTGTTGGTGGCACCGGGGAGCTGTTTTTT. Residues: CSVVGGTGELFF.

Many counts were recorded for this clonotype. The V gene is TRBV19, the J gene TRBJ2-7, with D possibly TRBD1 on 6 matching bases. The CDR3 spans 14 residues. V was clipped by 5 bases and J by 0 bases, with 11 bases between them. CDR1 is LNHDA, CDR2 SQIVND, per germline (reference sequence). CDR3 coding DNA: TGTGCCAGTAGTCCTCGACAGGCCTCCTACGAGCAGTACTTC. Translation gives CASSPRQASYEQYF.